The 32 T cell receptor beta chains in this list originate from one sample, sequenced in a study of blood T cell repertoires in COVID-19 (dated by TCRdb to 2020 to 2021). Receptors were amplified or captured by the immunoSEQ multiplex PCR assay. Not all clones reach the TCRdb copy of this immuneACCESS table, which keeps in-frame sequences only. Checked studies attribute under half of the gap to unresolved V genes and leave the rest unexplained. For this sample there are a few hundred thousand clones; approximately 80% appear just once. Around a tenth of the sample belongs to the ten largest clones. The material sequenced was PBMCs or T cells enriched from blood (not recorded which). All receptors come from a man aged 35 to 55 who had recovered from COVID-19.

This sequence joins TRBV24-1 and TRBJ2-3; tentative D call: TRBD2 (6 bases). The length of the CDR3 is 13 residues. V lost 1 base, J lost 9 bases, and 10 bases lay in between. Germline CDR1 is KGHDR and CDR2 is SFDVKD. CDR3 sequence: CATSDLWGVTQYF. The CDR3, as DNA: TGTGCCACCAGTGATTTATGGGGGGTAACGCAGTATTTT.

This clone was counted once. The chain combines TRBV30 with TRBJ2-2; unclear D gene. V was cut by 3 bases and J by 1 base, with 6 bases left in between. Germline values: CDR1 GTSNPN, CDR2 SVGIG (reference sequence). There are 13 residues in the CDR3. The CDR3 DNA sequence: TGTGCCTGGAGCCCGGGGAACACCGGGGAGCTGTTTTTT. This gives the protein CAWSPGNTGELFF.

This clone occurred a few times. The chain recombines TRBV10-1 with TRBJ1-1; TRBD1 might be the D (6 bases). This CDR3 is built from 14 residues. Germline-derived CDR1 and CDR2 are WNHNN and SYGVQD (reference sequence). V was clipped by 6 bases and J by 7 bases, with 18 bases between them. CDR3 amino acids: CASSRDTSDREAFF. In DNA form, the CDR3 reads TGCGCCAGCAGCCGGGACACAAGCGATCGTGAAGCTTTCTTT.

The chain carries TRBV19 and TRBJ1-2; TRBD1 matches at 10 bases. The CDR3 consists of 13 residues. The trim removed 7 bases at V and 4 bases at J, leaving 3 bases unmatched. Germline V gene sequence: CDR1 LNHDA, CDR2 SQIVND (reference sequence). The CDR3: CASKRTGGYGYTF. DNA of the CDR3: TGTGCCAGTAAGAGGACAGGGGGCTATGGCTACACCTTC.

The V call is TRBV4-2, the J call TRBJ2-1, with TRBD1 as a possible D gene (5 bases). Trimming cost V 0 bases and J 0 bases, with 9 bases left between them. The CDR3 sequence is 16 residues long. The germline CDR1 and CDR2 sequences are LGHNA and YNFKEQ. For the CDR3, the DNA is TGTGCCAGCAGCCAAGAAGGGGAAAGCTCCTACAATGAGCAGTTCTTC. Protein: CASSQEGESSYNEQFF.

This sequence joins TRBV7-3 and TRBJ2-2, with TRBD2 matching over 7 bases. The germline CDR1 and CDR2 sequences are SGHTA and FQGTGA. CDR3 size: 15 residues. Trimming took 6 bases from V and 0 from J; bases not matched to a gene: 4. The CDR3 coding sequence is TGTGCCAGCAGTCCGGGGGGTTCGAACACCGGGGAGCTGTTTTTT. Its translation is CASSPGGSNTGELFF. Filled out from reference TRBV7-3 and TRBJ2-2, the complete variable domain reads GAGVSQTPSNKVTEKGKYVELRCDPISGHTALYWYRQSLGQGPEFLIYFQGTGAADDSGLPNDRFFAVRPEGSVSTLKIQRTERGDSAVYLCASSPGGSNTGELFFGEGSRLTVL.

V usage is TRBV7-3 and J usage is TRBJ1-2; unclear D gene. With 5 bases removed from V and 7 bases from J, the gap between germline ends came to 20 bases. The CDR3 consists of 15 residues. The germline V gene has CDR1 SGHTA and CDR2 FQGTGA. CDR3 coding DNA: TGTGCCAGCAGCCCTACTCCCCGACATATGGGTGGCTACACCTTC. It specifies CASSPTPRHMGGYTF.

There are a few counts of this clone. V is TRBV6-5 and J is TRBJ1-5; 8 bases fit TRBD1. Trimming removed 4 bases from V and 4 bases from J; junction bases left unmatched: 6. The CDR3 loop spans 15 amino acids. CDR1 and CDR2 (germline): MNHEY, SVGAGI. The CDR3 DNA reads as TGTGCCAGCAGTTTTCGACAGGGGAGGAATCAGCCCCAGCATTTT. Protein sequence: CASSFRQGRNQPQHF.

The chain joins TRBV27 to TRBJ2-6; 10 nucleotides align to TRBD2. J gave up 0 bases and V 2 bases, and 4 bases lay outside the gene matches. CDR1 and CDR2 (germline): MNHEY, SMNVEV (reference sequence). The CDR3 sequence is 18 residues long. CDR3 bases: TGTGCCAGCAGTTTAAAGGGACTAGCGAACTCTGGGGCCAACGTCCTGACTTTC. Protein sequence: CASSLKGLANSGANVLTF.

The gene calls are TRBV6-1 and TRBJ1-2; 9 nucleotides line up with TRBD1. The CDR3 covers 15 residues. Germline-derived CDR1 and CDR2 are MNHNS and SASEGT. V shed 1 base, J shed 2 bases, and the junction held 2 bases outside the gene matches. In nucleotides, the CDR3 is TGTGCCAGCAGTGAAGGGGGACAGGGCAACTATGGCTACACCTTC. Translating it yields CASSEGGQGNYGYTF.

This clone has only one observation. V gene TRBV5-1 combines with J gene TRBJ2-3; the D gene is possibly TRBD1 (6 bases). CDR1 is SGHRS and CDR2 is YFSETQ in the germline V gene. The V end was cut by 6 bases, the J end by 5 bases, with 13 bases between. The CDR3 spans 13 residues. CDR3 DNA: TGCGCCAGCAACCGTCTAGGGGGAGATACGCAGTATTTT. This codes for CASNRLGGDTQYF.

This clone was seen once. DNA of the CDR3: TGTGCCAGTAGTATCATTGGACAGAGCAATCAGCCCCAGCATTTT. Protein: CASSIIGQSNQPQHF. The rearrangement uses TRBV19 and TRBJ1-5, with D possibly TRBD1 on 6 matching bases. Trimming shortened V by 3 bases and J by 1 base, and 10 bases separated the two germline ends. Germline V lookup: CDR1 LNHDA, CDR2 SQIVND (reference sequence). The CDR3 runs to 15 residues.

The rearrangement uses TRBV27 and TRBJ2-1; TRBD1 aligns across 10 bases. Per the germline V gene, CDR1 is MNHEY and CDR2 is SMNVEV (reference sequence). The V and J ends lost 5 bases and 5 bases, in that order; junction bases with no gene match: 6. This CDR3 is built from 15 residues. CDR3 protein: CASSTGQGTNNEQFF. In nucleotides, the CDR3 is TGTGCCAGCAGTACGGGACAGGGGACGAACAATGAGCAGTTCTTC.

This clone turned up a few times. J is TRBJ2-1 and V is TRBV10-2; D is unclear. The germline CDR1 and CDR2 sequences are WSHSY and SAAADI. Trimming took 4 bases from V and 14 from J, leaving 12 bases between them. The CDR3 spans 11 residues. The CDR3 nucleotides are TGCGCCAGCAGTGGTACCCGTGGAGAGTTCTTC. It codes for CASSGTRGEFF.

The chain uses TRBV14 and TRBJ2-3, with 7 bases fitting TRBD2. V was pared by 4 bases and J by 2 bases, with 9 bases of the junction left unmatched. This CDR3 contains 16 residues. Germline values: CDR1 SGHDN, CDR2 FVKESK. CDR3 DNA: TGTGCCAGCAGCCTCGGGGAGGGGATTAACACAGATACGCAGTATTTT. Amino acid sequence: CASSLGEGINTDTQYF.

The chain has TRBV5-6 and TRBJ2-2, with D maybe TRBD2 (5 bases). With 5 bases removed from V and 0 bases from J, the gap between germline ends came to 8 bases. The CDR3 is 14 amino acids. Germline-derived CDR1 and CDR2 are SGHDT and YYEEEE. This CDR3 reads CASSRGTNTGELFF. In DNA form, the CDR3 reads TGTGCCAGCAGTCGGGGTACGAACACCGGGGAGCTGTTTTTT.

The chain couples TRBV11-2 to TRBJ2-7, with D possibly being TRBD1 (5 bases). Germline loops: CDR1 SGHAT, CDR2 FQNNGV. Trimming left V 4 bases short and J 2 bases short, with 18 bases between. The CDR3 is made up of 16 amino acids. Written as DNA, the CDR3 is TGTGCCAGCAGCTCAACTCCCCGACAGATAACCTACGAGCAGTACTTC. Translating gives CASSSTPRQITYEQYF.

This clone was seen a few times. The chain is built from TRBV18 and TRBJ2-7, with 8 bases that match TRBD1. Germline values: CDR1 KGHSH, CDR2 LQKENI. This CDR3 has 13 amino acids. V lost 3 bases, J lost 5 bases, and 3 bases stayed unmatched. This CDR3 reads CASSPAGGDEQYF. CDR3 nucleotides: TGTGCCAGCTCACCGGCAGGGGGCGACGAGCAGTACTTC.

This chain connects TRBV5-1 to TRBJ2-5; 9 bases line up with TRBD1. Per germline, CDR1 SGHRS and CDR2 YFSETQ. V lost 4 bases to trimming and J lost 2 bases; unmatched junction nucleotides: 6. CDR3 length: 15 amino acids. The chain's CDR3 is CASSRGQGPQETQYF. In nucleotides, the CDR3 is TGCGCCAGCAGCCGAGGACAGGGGCCACAAGAGACCCAGTACTTC.

The chain recombines TRBV19 with TRBJ2-1; D may be TRBD2 (6 bases). The V gene lost 4 bases and the J gene lost 5 bases, with 15 bases spanning the gap. The V gene's germline CDR1 is LNHDA and CDR2 SQIVND (reference sequence). This CDR3 is built from 15 residues. The CDR3 DNA is TGTGCCAGTAGTACCGCCGGGACTTACAACAATGAGCAGTTCTTC. This gives the protein CASSTAGTYNNEQFF.

The V and J genes are TRBV11-3 and TRBJ1-1; no clear D gene. The CDR3 is 12 amino acids. V was trimmed by 6 bases and J by 7 bases, leaving 12 bases between them. Germline V CDR1 and CDR2: SGHNT, YENEEA. This CDR3 reads CASSRNNLEAFF. For the CDR3, the DNA is TGTGCCAGCAGTCGAAACAATCTTGAAGCTTTCTTT.

The chain joins TRBV7-3 to TRBJ2-3, with 7 bases identical to TRBD1. This CDR3 comprises 16 residues. Germline CDR1 reads SGHTA; CDR2 reads FQGTGA. The trim removed 5 bases at V and 11 bases at J, leaving 19 bases unmatched. CDR3 sequence reads: CASSRETGIPFRGQYF. The CDR3 nucleotides are TGTGCCAGCAGCCGAGAGACAGGGATTCCCTTCCGGGGGCAGTATTTT.

The chain uses TRBV12-3 or TRBV12-4 and TRBJ2-3; D is unclear. Trimming stripped 7 bases from V and 5 bases from J, with 10 bases between. The CDR3 sequence is 12 residues long. CDR3 nucleotides: TGTGCCAGCAATACCAACAGAGATACGCAGTATTTT. Translated, it gives CASNTNRDTQYF.

The table lists this clone with a few counts. This sequence joins TRBV18 and TRBJ2-7, with D possibly matching TRBD2 (6 bases). V dropped 5 bases and J dropped 3 bases, with 20 bases sitting between them. Germline lookup yields CDR1 KGHSH and CDR2 LQKENI. The CDR3 sequence is 16 residues long. Here the CDR3 DNA reads TGTGCCAGCTCAACGGAGGGCCTCGGTCAGGACTACGAGCAGTACTTC. Protein: CASSTEGLGQDYEQYF.

The V gene is TRBV7-9, the J gene TRBJ2-1; 7 bases line up with TRBD2. CDR3 size: 15 residues. Germline values: CDR1 SEHNR, CDR2 FQNEAQ (reference sequence). V shed 5 bases, J shed 0 bases, and the junction held 4 bases outside the gene matches. CDR3 protein: CASSGGVSSYNEQFF. In DNA, the CDR3 is TGTGCCAGCAGCGGGGGGGTCAGCTCCTACAATGAGCAGTTCTTC.

This chain uses TRBV5-1 with TRBJ1-1; D is uncertain. Germline assignment: CDR1 SGHRS and CDR2 YFSETQ. The ends were cut back, 4 bases at V and 1 base at J, with 8 bases in the middle. The CDR3 has 13 residues. The CDR3, as DNA: TGCGCCAGCAGCCGCGACACGAACACTGAAGCTTTCTTT. It translates to CASSRDTNTEAFF.

This rearrangement joins TRBV27 to TRBJ1-6; D uncertain. Germline V gives CDR1 MNHEY, CDR2 SMNVEV (reference sequence). There are 13 residues in the CDR3. Trimming left V 6 bases short and J 9 bases short, with 12 bases between. DNA for the CDR3: TGTGCCAGCAGCCGAACAAGAGGTTCACCCCTCCACTTT. Translation: CASSRTRGSPLHF.

This clone has only a few counts. V and J are TRBV7-9 and TRBJ2-5; TRBD1 matches 7 bases. The germline gives CDR1 SEHNR, CDR2 FQNEAQ (reference sequence). This CDR3 has 15 residues. V was clipped by 3 bases and J by 4 bases; unmatched bases: 8. CDR3: CASSFSGGPLETQYF. CDR3 nucleotides: TGTGCCAGCAGCTTTTCAGGGGGTCCGCTAGAGACCCAGTACTTC. The full variable domain, rest sourced from reference TRBV7-9 and TRBJ2-5, is DTGVSQNPRHKITKRGQNVTFRCDPISEHNRLYWYRQTLGQGPEFLTYFQNEAQLEKSRLLSDRFSAERPKGSFSTLEIQRTEQGDSAMYLCASSFSGGPLETQYFGPGTRLLVL.

The V call is TRBV18, the J call TRBJ1-2; D uncertain. The V gene's germline CDR1 is KGHSH and CDR2 LQKENI. V lost 5 bases and J 5 bases, leaving 15 bases between the germline ends. The CDR3 has 14 amino acids. The CDR3 region is CASSSGFYGYGYTF. The CDR3 nucleotides read TGTGCCAGCTCATCCGGGTTTTACGGATATGGCTACACCTTC.

This clone was counted between two and nine times. The DNA of the CDR3 is TGTGCCAGCAGCTTAGACAGGGCGCTCTACAATGAGCAGTTCTTC. Translating it yields CASSLDRALYNEQFF. The rearrangement joins TRBV7-2 to TRBJ2-1, with D perhaps matching TRBD1 (6 bases). There are 15 residues in the CDR3. CDR1 and CDR2 from the germline V gene are SGHTA and FQGNSA. V was trimmed by 1 base and J by 3 bases, leaving 10 bases between them.

The chain carries TRBV12-3 or TRBV12-4 and TRBJ1-1, with D unresolved. The CDR3 runs to 11 residues. V lost 3 bases and J 9 bases, leaving 8 bases between the germline ends. CDR3 sequence reads: CASSFFGQAFF. The CDR3 nucleotides are TGTGCCAGCAGTTTTTTCGGTCAAGCTTTCTTT.

CDR3: CASSEERYNSPLHF. The CDR3 region has the DNA TGTGCCAGCAGTGAAGAGCGGTATAATTCACCCCTCCACTTT. The chain links TRBV2 to TRBJ1-6; D ambiguous. Trimming took 1 base from V and 4 from J, leaving 5 bases between them. Germline V gene data show CDR1 as SNHLY and CDR2 as FYNNEI. The CDR3 is made up of 14 amino acids.